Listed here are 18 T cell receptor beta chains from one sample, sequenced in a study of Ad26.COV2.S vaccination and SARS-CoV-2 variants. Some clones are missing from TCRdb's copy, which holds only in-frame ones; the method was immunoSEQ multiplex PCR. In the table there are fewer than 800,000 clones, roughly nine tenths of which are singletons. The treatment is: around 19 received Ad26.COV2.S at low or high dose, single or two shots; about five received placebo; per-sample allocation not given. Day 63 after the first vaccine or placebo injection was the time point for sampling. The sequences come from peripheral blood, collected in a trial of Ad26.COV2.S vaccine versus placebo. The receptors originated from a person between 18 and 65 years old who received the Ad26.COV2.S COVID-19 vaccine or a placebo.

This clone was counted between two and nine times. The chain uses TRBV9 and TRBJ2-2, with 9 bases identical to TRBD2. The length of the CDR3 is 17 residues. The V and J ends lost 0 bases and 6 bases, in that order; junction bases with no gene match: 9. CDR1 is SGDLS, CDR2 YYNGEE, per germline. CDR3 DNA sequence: TGTGCCAGCAGCGTAGACCTAGCGGGAAGTGGAGCCGGGGAGCTGTTTTTT. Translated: CASSVDLAGSGAGELFF.

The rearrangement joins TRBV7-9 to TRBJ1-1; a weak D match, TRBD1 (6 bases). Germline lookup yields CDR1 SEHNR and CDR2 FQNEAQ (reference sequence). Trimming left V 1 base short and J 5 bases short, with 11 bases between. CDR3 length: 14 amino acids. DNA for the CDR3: TGTGCCAGCAGCTTAGAGGGGGGGCGGACTGAAGCTTTCTTT. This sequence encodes CASSLEGGRTEAFF.

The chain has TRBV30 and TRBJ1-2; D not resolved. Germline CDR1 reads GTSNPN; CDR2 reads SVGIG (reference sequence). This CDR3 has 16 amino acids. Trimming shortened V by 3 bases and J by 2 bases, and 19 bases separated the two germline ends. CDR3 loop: CAWRFTPLQANYGYTF. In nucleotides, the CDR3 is TGTGCCTGGAGGTTTACTCCCCTACAAGCGAACTATGGCTACACCTTC.

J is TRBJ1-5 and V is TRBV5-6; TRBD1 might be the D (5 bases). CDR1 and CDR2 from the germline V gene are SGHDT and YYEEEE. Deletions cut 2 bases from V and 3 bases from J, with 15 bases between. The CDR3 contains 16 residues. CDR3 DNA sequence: TGTGCCAGCAGCTTCAGGGTTGCTGGGGCCAATCAGCCCCAGCATTTT. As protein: CASSFRVAGANQPQHF.

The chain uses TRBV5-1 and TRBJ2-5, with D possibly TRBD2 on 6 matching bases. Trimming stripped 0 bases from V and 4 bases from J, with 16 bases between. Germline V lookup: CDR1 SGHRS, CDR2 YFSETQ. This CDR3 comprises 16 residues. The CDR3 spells CASSLVLSLGGETQYF. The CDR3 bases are TGCGCCAGCAGCTTGGTCCTCTCGCTCGGGGGAGAGACCCAGTACTTC.

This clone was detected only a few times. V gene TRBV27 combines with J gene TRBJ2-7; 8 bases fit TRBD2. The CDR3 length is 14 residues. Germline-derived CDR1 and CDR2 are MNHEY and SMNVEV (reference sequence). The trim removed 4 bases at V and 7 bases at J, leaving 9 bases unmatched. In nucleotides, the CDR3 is TGTGCCAGCAGTTCGTTGGCGGGAGGTTGGGAGCAGTACTTC. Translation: CASSSLAGGWEQYF.

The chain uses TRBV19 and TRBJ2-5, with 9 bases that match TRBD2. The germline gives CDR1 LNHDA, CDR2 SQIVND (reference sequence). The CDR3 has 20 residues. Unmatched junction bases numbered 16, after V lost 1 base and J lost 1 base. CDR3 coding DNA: TGTGCCAGTAGTATAGGTTTCTTCGGTGGTCTAGCGGGGCCCCAAGAGACCCAGTACTTC. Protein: CASSIGFFGGLAGPQETQYF.

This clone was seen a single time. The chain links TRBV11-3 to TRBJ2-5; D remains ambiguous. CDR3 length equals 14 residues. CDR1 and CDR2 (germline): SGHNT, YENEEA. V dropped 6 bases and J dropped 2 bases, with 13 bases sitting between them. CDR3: CASSKGLTQETQYF. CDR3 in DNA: TGTGCCAGCAGTAAGGGCTTAACACAAGAGACCCAGTACTTC. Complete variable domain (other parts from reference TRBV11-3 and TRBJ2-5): EAGVVQSPRYKIIEKKQPVAFWCNPISGHNTLYWYLQNLGQGPELLIRYENEEAVDDSQLPKDRFSAERLKGVDSTLKIQPAELGDSAVYLCASSKGLTQETQYFGPGTRLLVL.

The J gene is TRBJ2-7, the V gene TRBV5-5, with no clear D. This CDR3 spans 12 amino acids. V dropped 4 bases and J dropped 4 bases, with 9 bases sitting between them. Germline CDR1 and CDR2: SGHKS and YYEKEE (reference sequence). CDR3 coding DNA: TGTGCCAGCAGCCTTCACATGTACGAGCAGTACTTC. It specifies CASSLHMYEQYF.

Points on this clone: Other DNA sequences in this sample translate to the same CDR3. The CDR3 DNA follows: TGTGCCAGCAGTTACGGGAGCTCCTATAATTCACCCCTCCACTTT. This sequence encodes CASSYGSSYNSPLHF. The chain has TRBV6-5 and TRBJ1-6, with no clear D. The V gene lost 2 bases and the J gene lost 0 bases, with 5 bases spanning the gap. The CDR3 spans 15 residues. Germline CDR1 reads MNHEY; CDR2 reads SVGAGI.

The chain's CDR3 is CASSLNGNTEAFF. The CDR3 nucleotides read TGTGCCAGCAGTTTAAACGGGAACACTGAAGCTTTCTTT. J is TRBJ1-1 and V is TRBV12-3 or TRBV12-4; D uncertain. The CDR3 totals 13 residues. The V gene lost 2 bases and the J gene lost 1 base, with 5 bases spanning the gap.

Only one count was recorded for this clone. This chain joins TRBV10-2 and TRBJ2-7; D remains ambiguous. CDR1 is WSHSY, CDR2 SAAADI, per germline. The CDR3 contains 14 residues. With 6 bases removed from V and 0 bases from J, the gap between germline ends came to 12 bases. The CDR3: CASRAGFSSYEQYF. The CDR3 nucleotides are TGCGCCAGCAGGGCAGGATTTAGCTCCTACGAGCAGTACTTC.

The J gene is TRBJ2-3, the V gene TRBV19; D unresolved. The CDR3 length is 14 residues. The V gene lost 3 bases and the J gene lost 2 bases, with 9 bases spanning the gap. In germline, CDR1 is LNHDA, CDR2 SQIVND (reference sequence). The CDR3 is CASSILLPTDTQYF. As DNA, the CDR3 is TGTGCCAGTAGTATTCTCCTCCCCACAGATACGCAGTATTTT.

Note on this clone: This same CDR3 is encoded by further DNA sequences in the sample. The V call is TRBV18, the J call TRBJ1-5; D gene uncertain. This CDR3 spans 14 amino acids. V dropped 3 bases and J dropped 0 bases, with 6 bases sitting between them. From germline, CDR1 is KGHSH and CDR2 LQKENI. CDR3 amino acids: CASSPRDSNQPQHF. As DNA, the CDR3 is TGTGCCAGCTCACCCCGGGATAGCAATCAGCCCCAGCATTTT.

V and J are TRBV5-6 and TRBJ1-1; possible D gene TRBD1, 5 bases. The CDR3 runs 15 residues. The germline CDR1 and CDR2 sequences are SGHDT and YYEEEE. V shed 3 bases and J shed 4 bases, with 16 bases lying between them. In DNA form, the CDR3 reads TGTGCCAGCAGCTGGGAAGGGGTGGGGAGCACTGAAGCTTTCTTT. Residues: CASSWEGVGSTEAFF.

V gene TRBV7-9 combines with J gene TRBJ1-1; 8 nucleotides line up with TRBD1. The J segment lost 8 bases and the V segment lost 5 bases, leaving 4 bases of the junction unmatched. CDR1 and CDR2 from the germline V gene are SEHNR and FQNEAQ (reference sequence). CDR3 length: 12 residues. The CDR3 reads CASSPGTGEAFF. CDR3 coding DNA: TGTGCCAGCAGCCCCGGGACAGGAGAAGCTTTCTTT.

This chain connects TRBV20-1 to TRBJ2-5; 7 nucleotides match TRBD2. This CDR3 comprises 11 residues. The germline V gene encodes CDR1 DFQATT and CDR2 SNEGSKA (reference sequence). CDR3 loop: CNRLAQETQYF. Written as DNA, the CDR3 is TGCAATCGACTAGCTCAAGAGACCCAGTACTTC.

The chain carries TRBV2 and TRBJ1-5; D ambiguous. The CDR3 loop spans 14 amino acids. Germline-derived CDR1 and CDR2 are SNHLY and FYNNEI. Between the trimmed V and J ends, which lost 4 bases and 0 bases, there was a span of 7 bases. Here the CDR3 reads CASSVGLSNQPQHF. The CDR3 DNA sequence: TGTGCCAGCAGTGTGGGTCTTAGCAATCAGCCCCAGCATTTT. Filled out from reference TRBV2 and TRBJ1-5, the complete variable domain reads EPEVTQTPSHQVTQMGQEVILRCVPISNHLYFYWYRQILGQKVEFLVSFYNNEISEKSEIFDDQFSVERPDGSNFTLKIRSTKLEDSAMYFCASSVGLSNQPQHFGDGTRLSIL.